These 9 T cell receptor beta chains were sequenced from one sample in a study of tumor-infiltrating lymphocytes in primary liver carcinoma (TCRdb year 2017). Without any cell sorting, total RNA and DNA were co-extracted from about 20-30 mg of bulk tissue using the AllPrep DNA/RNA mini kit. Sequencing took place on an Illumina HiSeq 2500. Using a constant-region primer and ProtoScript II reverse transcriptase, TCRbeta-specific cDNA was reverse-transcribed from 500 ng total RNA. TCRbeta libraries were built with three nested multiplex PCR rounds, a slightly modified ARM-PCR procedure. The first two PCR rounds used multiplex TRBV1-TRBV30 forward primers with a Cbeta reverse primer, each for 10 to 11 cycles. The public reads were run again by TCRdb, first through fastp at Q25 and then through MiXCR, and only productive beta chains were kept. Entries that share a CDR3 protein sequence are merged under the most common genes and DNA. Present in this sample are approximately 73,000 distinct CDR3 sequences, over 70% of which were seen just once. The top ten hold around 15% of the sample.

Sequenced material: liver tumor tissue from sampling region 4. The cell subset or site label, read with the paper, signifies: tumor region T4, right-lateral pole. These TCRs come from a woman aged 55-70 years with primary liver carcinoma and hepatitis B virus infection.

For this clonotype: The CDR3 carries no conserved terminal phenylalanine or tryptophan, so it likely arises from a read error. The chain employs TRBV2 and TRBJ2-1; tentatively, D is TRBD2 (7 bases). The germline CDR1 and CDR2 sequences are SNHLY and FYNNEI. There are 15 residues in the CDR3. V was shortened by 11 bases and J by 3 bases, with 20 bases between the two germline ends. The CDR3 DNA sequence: TGTGCCGGCAACCCCCGGGGGGCCGTCTACAATGAGCAGTTCTTA. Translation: CAGNPRGAVYNEQFL.

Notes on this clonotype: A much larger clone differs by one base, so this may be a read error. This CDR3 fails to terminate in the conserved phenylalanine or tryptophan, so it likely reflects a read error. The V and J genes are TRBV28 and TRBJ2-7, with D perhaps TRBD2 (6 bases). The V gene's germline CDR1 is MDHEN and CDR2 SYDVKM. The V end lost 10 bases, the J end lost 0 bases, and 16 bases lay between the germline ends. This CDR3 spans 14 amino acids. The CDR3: CATGRDWSSYEQYL. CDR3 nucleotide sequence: TGTGCCACCGGGCGGGACTGGAGCTCCTACGAGCAGTACCTC.

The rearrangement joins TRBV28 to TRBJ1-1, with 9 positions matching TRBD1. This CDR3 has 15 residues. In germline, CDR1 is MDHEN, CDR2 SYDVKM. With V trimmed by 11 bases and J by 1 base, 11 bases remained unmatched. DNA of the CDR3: TGTGCCTGCATCCGGGAGGGACAGGGGAACACTGAAGCTTTCTTT. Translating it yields CACIREGQGNTEAFF.

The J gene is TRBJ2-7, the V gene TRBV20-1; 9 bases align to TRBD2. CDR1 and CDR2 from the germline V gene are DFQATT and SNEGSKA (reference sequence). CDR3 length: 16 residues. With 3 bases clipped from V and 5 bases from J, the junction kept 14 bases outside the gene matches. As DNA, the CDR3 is TGCAGTGCTAGGGAGGAAGCGGGAGGTTCCTTCGACGAGCAGTACTTC. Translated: CSAREEAGGSFDEQYF.

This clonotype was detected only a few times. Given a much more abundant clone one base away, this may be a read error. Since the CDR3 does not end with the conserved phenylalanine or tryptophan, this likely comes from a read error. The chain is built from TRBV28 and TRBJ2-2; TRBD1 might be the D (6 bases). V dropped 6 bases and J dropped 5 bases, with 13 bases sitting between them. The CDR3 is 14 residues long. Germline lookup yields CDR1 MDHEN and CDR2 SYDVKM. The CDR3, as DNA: TGTGCCAGCAGGGGGGCATTGGGGACCGGGGAGCTGTTTTCT. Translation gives CASRGALGTGELFS.

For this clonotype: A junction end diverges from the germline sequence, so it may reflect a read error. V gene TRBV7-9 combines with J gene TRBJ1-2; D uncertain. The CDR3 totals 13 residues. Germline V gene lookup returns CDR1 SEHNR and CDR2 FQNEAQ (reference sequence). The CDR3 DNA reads TGTGCCAGCAGCTTTAGTGAGGGCTCTGGCAACACCTTC. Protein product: CASSFSEGSGNTF. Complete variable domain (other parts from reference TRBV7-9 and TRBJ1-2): DTGVSQNPRHKITKRGQNVTFRCDPISEHNRLYWYRQTLGQGPEFLTYFQNEAQLEKSRLLSDRFSAERPKGSFSTLEIQRTEQGDSAMYLCASSFSEGSGNTFGSGTRLTVV.

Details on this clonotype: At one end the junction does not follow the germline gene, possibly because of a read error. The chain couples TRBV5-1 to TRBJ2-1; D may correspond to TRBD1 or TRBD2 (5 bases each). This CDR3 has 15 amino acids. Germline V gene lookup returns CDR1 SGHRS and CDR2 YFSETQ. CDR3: CASSPRDPRHNEHLF. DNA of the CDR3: TGCGCCAGCAGCCCTCGGGACCCGCGCCACAATGAGCACCTCTTC.

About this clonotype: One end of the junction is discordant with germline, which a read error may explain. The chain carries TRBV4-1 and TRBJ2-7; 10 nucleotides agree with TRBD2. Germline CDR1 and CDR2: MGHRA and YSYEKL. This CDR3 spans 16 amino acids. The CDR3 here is CASSQGSGRAGYEQNF. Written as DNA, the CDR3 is TGCGCCAGCAGCCAAGGGAGCGGGAGGGCCGGCTACGAGCAGAACTTC.

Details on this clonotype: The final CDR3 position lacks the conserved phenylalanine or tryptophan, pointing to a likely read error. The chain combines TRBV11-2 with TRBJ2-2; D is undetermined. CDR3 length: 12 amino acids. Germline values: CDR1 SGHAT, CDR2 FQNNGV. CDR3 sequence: CASSFWGGELFL. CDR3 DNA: TGCGCCAGCAGCTTTTGGGGCGGGGAGCTGTTTCTT.